Listed below are T cell receptor beta chains from one sample, sequenced in a study of blood T cells in healthy people across ages. One entry per CDR3 protein results from TCRdb running MiXCR on the 5' RACE reads. The repertoire holds 1,500,000 or so distinct CDR3 sequences, with 40% to 45% as singletons. Sequenced sample: blood. The receptors come from a young woman in good health. The conserved cysteine and the conserved F or W are not part of the CDR3 here. Each record gives: V gene, clone size, J gene, CDR3 protein. The size of a clone is reported for some rows only, either as once, few or many, or as a class for expanded clones.

v_gene: TRBV19; abundance: NA; j_gene: TRBJ2-6; CDR3aa: ASSDGQGVSGANVLT
v_gene: TRBV29-1; abundance: NA; j_gene: TRBJ2-3; CDR3aa: SVSNVEGRSLTDTQY
v_gene: TRBV18; abundance: NA; j_gene: TRBJ1-4; CDR3aa: ASSEGQGRAEKLF
v_gene: TRBV6-5; abundance: NA; j_gene: TRBJ1-1; CDR3aa: ASSASQANTEAF
v_gene: TRBV6-1; abundance: few; j_gene: TRBJ1-6; CDR3aa: ASSTGLTSSYNSPLH
v_gene: TRBV20-1; abundance: NA; j_gene: TRBJ1-1; CDR3aa: SARDPAGASGGAF
v_gene: TRBV25-1; abundance: NA; j_gene: TRBJ2-5; CDR3aa: ASSEYGRTAQETQY
v_gene: TRBV30; abundance: NA; j_gene: TRBJ2-7; CDR3aa: ALDSGGSYEQY
v_gene: TRBV5-1; abundance: NA; j_gene: TRBJ2-7; CDR3aa: ASSLAGTGAREQY
v_gene: TRBV29-1; abundance: NA; j_gene: TRBJ2-4; CDR3aa: SARIQNIQY
v_gene: TRBV12-3/TRBV12-4; abundance: NA; j_gene: TRBJ2-5; CDR3aa: ASSQATQETQY
v_gene: TRBV5-1; abundance: many; j_gene: TRBJ2-2; CDR3aa: ASSLGGTNTGELF
v_gene: TRBV10-3; abundance: few; j_gene: TRBJ1-2; CDR3aa: AIRGDSGPYGYT
v_gene: TRBV9; abundance: NA; j_gene: TRBJ2-1; CDR3aa: ASSVVSSGGDEQF
v_gene: TRBV29-1; abundance: few; j_gene: TRBJ2-1; CDR3aa: SVVNGQATYSEQF
v_gene: TRBV15; abundance: NA; j_gene: TRBJ2-7; CDR3aa: TTSRARQSYEQY
v_gene: TRBV7-8; abundance: few; j_gene: TRBJ2-7; CDR3aa: ASSRLAGGYYEQY
v_gene: TRBV4-1; abundance: few; j_gene: TRBJ1-2; CDR3aa: ASSQDHLGVLGYT
v_gene: TRBV11-2; abundance: few; j_gene: TRBJ2-1; CDR3aa: ASSLGGSRVNEQF
v_gene: TRBV6-1; abundance: NA; j_gene: TRBJ2-7; CDR3aa: ASSEGPTGSDEQY
v_gene: TRBV7-9; abundance: few; j_gene: TRBJ2-7; CDR3aa: ASSLAAGGFYEQY
v_gene: TRBV25-1; abundance: NA; j_gene: TRBJ2-5; CDR3aa: ASSDRQGLNNEQY
v_gene: TRBV5-1; abundance: NA; j_gene: TRBJ2-7; CDR3aa: ASSARRRDKTYEQY
v_gene: TRBV27; abundance: NA; j_gene: TRBJ1-2; CDR3aa: ASRDGQGSTGYT
v_gene: TRBV9; abundance: NA; j_gene: TRBJ2-3; CDR3aa: ASSYDSERSTDTQY
v_gene: TRBV6-5; abundance: NA; j_gene: TRBJ2-1; CDR3aa: ASSYSPLRGSSYNEQF
v_gene: TRBV15; abundance: NA; j_gene: TRBJ2-1; CDR3aa: ATSKEASLYNEQF
v_gene: TRBV7-9; abundance: NA; j_gene: TRBJ1-4; CDR3aa: ASSRGTGGLREKLF
v_gene: TRBV27; abundance: NA; j_gene: TRBJ1-5; CDR3aa: ASSYAGNGNQPQH
v_gene: TRBV7-2; abundance: few; j_gene: TRBJ2-3; CDR3aa: ASSFQGLAGEATQY
v_gene: TRBV7-2; abundance: NA; j_gene: TRBJ2-1; CDR3aa: ASRFNRGGYNEQF
v_gene: TRBV30; abundance: NA; j_gene: TRBJ2-1; CDR3aa: AWSLSGQGERNEQF
v_gene: TRBV29-1; abundance: NA; j_gene: TRBJ1-1; CDR3aa: SVNRRLTNTEAF
v_gene: TRBV20-1; abundance: few; j_gene: TRBJ2-1; CDR3aa: SARLAGSEQF
v_gene: TRBV4-1; abundance: few; j_gene: TRBJ2-6; CDR3aa: ASSHPGTGSGANVLT
v_gene: TRBV12-3/TRBV12-4; abundance: NA; j_gene: TRBJ1-2; CDR3aa: ASGEIYGYT